The clone carrying this TCR beta chain was detected ten times or more. The antigen remains undetermined. The cDNA was synthesized by means of template-switch 5'RACE, which was carried out with 10-nucleotide random UMIs. TCRdb ran MiXCR on the 5' RACE reads and lists one entry per CDR3 protein. The table includes 50,000 to 70,000 distinct CDR3 sequences, over 9.5% detected once. This record comes from a study of neurological immune-mediated disorders. General study findings and limits: Sharing of CDR3 amino acid sequences among expanded clones across subjects was absent, suggesting private repertoires in all groups.

From germline, CDR1 is WSHSY and CDR2 SAAADI. The CDR3 is made up of 15 amino acids. Trimming cost V 6 bases and J 3 bases, with 17 bases left between them. PBMCs stored at -80 C, 2 million in total, were the source of the unsorted libraries. The sequenced sample was PBMCs. The TCR originated in a woman aged 55-70 years with HTLV-1-associated myelopathy (HAM/TSP). The chain carries TRBV10-2 and TRBJ1-2; D gene ambiguous. The CDR3 spells CASRSPPDKHYGYTF. The CDR3 nucleotides are TGCGCCAGCAGGAGTCCCCCTGACAAGCACTATGGCTACACCTTC.